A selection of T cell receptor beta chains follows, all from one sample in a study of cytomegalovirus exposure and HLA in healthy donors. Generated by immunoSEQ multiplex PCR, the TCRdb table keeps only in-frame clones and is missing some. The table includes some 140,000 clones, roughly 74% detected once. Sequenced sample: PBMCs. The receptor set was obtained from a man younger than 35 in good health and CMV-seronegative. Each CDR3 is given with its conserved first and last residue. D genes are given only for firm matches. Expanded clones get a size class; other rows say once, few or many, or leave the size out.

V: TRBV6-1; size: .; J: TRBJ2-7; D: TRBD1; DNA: TGTGCCAGCACAACGACAGGGACCTACGAGCAGTACTTC; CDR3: CASTTTGTYEQYF
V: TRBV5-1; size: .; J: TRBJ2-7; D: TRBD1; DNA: TGCGCCAGCACACCGGACTCAGGGGGTAGCTCCTACGAGCAGTACTTC; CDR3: CASTPDSGGSSYEQYF
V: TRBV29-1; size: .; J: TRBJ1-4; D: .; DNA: TGCAGCGTTGCGCGTGCAACTAATGAAAAACTGTTTTTT; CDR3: CSVARATNEKLFF
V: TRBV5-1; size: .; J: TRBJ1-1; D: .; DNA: TGCGCCAGCAGCCTGTTCACCACAGCTCCGGCTTTCTTT; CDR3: CASSLFTTAPAFF
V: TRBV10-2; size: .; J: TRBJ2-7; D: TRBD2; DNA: TGCGCCAGCACAGGCACTCAGTTGCAGGTTAGCGGGGGAACCTACGAGCAGTACTTC; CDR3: CASTGTQLQVSGGTYEQYF
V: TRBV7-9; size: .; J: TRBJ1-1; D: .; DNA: TGCGCCAGCAGCTTAAGAAAATTGGGGCAGGGGCCCATGAACACTGAAGCTTTCTTT; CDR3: CASSLRKLGQGPMNTEAFF
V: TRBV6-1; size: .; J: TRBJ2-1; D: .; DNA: TGTGCCAGCACCTATGCAGGTTACTCCTACAATGAGCAGTTCTTC; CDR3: CASTYAGYSYNEQFF
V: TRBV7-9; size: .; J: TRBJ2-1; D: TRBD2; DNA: TGTGCCAGCAGCTTAGCTTCTCTGACTAGCCTCAATGAGCAGTTCTTC; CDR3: CASSLASLTSLNEQFF
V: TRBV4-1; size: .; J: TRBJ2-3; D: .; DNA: TGCGCCAGCAGCCGTGGGGGCGGTAACCCCACAGATACGCAGTATTTT; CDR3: CASSRGGGNPTDTQYF
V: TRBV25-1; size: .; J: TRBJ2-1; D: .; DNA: TGTGCCAGCAGTGCCAACCTCCTGAGCTCCTACAATGAGCAGTTCTTC; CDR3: CASSANLLSSYNEQFF
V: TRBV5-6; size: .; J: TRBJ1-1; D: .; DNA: TGTGCCAGCAGCTTGGGGCAGTTGGAAGCTTTCTTT; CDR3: CASSLGQLEAFF
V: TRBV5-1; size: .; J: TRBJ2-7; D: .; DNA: TGCGCCAGCAGCTTGCGACAGTCCTACGAGCAGTACTTC; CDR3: CASSLRQSYEQYF
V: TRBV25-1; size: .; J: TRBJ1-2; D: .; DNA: TGTGCCAGCAGTGAATTAGGCGCGGGGGGCTATGGCTACACCTTC; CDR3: CASSELGAGGYGYTF
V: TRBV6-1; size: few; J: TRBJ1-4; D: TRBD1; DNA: TGTGCCAGCAGTCCTCCGACAGGGGGGAATGAAAAACTGTTTTTT; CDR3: CASSPPTGGNEKLFF
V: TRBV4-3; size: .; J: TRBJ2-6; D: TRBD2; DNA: TGCGCCAGCAGCCAAGAGACTAGCGGGGTTAGCTCTGGGGCCAACGTCCTGACTTTC; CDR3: CASSQETSGVSSGANVLTF
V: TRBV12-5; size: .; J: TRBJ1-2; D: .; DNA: TGTGCTAGTGCCCTCTTCGGCGGCTATGGCTACACCTTC; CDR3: CASALFGGYGYTF
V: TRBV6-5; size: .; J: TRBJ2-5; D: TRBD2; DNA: TGTGCCAGCAGTCAGCGGGGGCGTAAAGAGACCCAGTACTTC; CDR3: CASSQRGRKETQYF
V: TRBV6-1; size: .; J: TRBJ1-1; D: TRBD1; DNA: TGTGCCGTCTTCCCGACAGGGGTCACTGAAGCTTTCTTT; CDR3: CAVFPTGVTEAFF
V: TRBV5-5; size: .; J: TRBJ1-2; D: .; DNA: TGTGCCAGCAGCTTGGAGTGGGCAGGGGACGGCTACACCTTC; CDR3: CASSLEWAGDGYTF
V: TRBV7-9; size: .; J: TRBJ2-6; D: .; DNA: TGTGCCAGCAGCTTTGAGGGAGATATGTCTGGGGCCAACGTCCTGACTTTC; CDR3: CASSFEGDMSGANVLTF
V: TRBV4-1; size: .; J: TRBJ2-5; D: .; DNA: TGCGCCAGCAGCCGCGGAGGGGATCAAGAGACCCAGTACTTC; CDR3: CASSRGGDQETQYF
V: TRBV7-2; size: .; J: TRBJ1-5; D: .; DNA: TGTGCCAGCAGCCCAGGGGCAGCTAGCAATCAGCCCCAGCATTTT; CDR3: CASSPGAASNQPQHF
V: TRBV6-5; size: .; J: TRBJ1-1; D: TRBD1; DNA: TGTGCCAGCAGTTACAAGCCCAGGGGGGACGCTGAAGCTTTCTTT; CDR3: CASSYKPRGDAEAFF
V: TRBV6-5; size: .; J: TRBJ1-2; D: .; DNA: TGTGCCAGCAGTGAACGGGGGGACTATGGCTACACCTTC; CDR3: CASSERGDYGYTF
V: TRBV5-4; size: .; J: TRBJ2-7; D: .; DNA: TGTGCCAGCAGCTTGGACAGAAGCTACGAGCAGTACTTC; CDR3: CASSLDRSYEQYF
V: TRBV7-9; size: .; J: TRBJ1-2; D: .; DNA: TGTGCCAGCAGCTTAGACGGGGTAGCCTATGGCTACACCTTC; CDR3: CASSLDGVAYGYTF
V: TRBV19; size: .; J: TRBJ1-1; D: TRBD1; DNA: TGTGCCAGTATCCTGTACAGGGGCGAGAACACTGAAGCTTTCTTT; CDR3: CASILYRGENTEAFF
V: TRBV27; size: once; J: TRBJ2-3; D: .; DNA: TGTGCCAGCAGTTACAAACACACAGATACGCAGTATTTT; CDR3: CASSYKHTDTQYF
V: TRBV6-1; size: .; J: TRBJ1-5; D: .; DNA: TGTGCCAGCAGTAGGGAGGGTGACCAGCCCCAGCATTTT; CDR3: CASSREGDQPQHF
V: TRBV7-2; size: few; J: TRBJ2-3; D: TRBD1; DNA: TGTGCCAGCAGCTCGACAGGGAGCACAGATACGCAGTATTTT; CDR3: CASSSTGSTDTQYF
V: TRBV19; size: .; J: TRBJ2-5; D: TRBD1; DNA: TGTGCCAGTAGTATTTTGGGGACAGGGATAGAGACCCAGTACTTC; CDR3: CASSILGTGIETQYF
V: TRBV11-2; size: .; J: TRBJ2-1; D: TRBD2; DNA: TGTGCCAGCAGTCCCGGTGGGATACGGGGGGGCCCAAATGAGCAGTTCTTC; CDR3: CASSPGGIRGGPNEQFF
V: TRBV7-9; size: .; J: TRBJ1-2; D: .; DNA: TGTGCCAGCAGCCTAGCGGCCGGGGGTTTTGGCTACACCTTC; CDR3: CASSLAAGGFGYTF
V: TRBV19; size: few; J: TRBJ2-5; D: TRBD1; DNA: TGTGCCAGTAGTATAGATGCCCCTGGGACAGAGAACGTGGAGACCCAGTACTTC; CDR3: CASSIDAPGTENVETQYF
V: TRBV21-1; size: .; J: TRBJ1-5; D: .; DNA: TGTGCCAGCAGCAAAGGTTCGAGCCGGGACAGGCAAAATCAGCCCCAGCATTTT; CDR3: CASSKGSSRDRQNQPQHF
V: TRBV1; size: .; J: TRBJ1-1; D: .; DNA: TGCACCAGCAGCCAAGGGACAGGGAGCGCGGACACTGAAGCTTTCTTT; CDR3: CTSSQGTGSADTEAFF
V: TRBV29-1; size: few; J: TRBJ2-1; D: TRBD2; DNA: TGCAGTAGCGGGGAGGGCTTGGATGAGCAGTTCTTC; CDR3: CSSGEGLDEQFF
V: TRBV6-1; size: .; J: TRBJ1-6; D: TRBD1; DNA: TGTGCCAGCAGCCCTAGACAGGGCTCTCAGACACCCCTCCACTTT; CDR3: CASSPRQGSQTPLHF
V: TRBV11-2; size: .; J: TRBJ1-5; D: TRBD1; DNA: TGTGCCAGCAGCCCGACAGGGAACGGGCAGCCCCAGCATTTT; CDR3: CASSPTGNGQPQHF
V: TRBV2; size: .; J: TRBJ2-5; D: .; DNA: TGTGCCAGCAGCTGGTTGGCCAGTGATGGGACACTCCAAGAGACCCAGTACTTC; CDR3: CASSWLASDGTLQETQYF
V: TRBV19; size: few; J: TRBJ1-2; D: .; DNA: TGTGCCACCTTAGGGGGTCAATACTATGGCTACACCTTC; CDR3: CATLGGQYYGYTF
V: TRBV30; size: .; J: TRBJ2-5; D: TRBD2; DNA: TGTGCCTGGGAGTTAGCGGGGGGGCCGAGAGAGACCCAGTACTTC; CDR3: CAWELAGGPRETQYF
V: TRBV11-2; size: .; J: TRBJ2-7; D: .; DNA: TGTGCCAGCAGCTTACGCAGGGCCCCCTTCTACGAGCAGTACTTC; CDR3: CASSLRRAPFYEQYF